The rows below give T cell receptor beta chains drawn from one sample of a study of cytomegalovirus exposure and HLA in healthy donors. TCRdb's copy holds only in-frame clones and misses some; the assay was immunoSEQ multiplex PCR. The sample contains over 120,000 clones, roughly 10% of which appear only once. Input material: PBMCs. The receptor set was obtained from a man over 45 in good health and CMV-seronegative. Both conserved end residues are part of each CDR3. D genes are given only for firm matches. Where a row states a size, it is once, few, many or the class of an expanded clone; other rows omit it.

v_call: TRBV30
d_call: TRBD1
clone_size: -
j_call: TRBJ1-5
cdr3_aa: CAWTTGGNSNQPQHF
cdr3_nt: TGTGCCTGGACCACAGGGGGGAATAGCAATCAGCCCCAGCATTTT

v_call: TRBV27
d_call: -
clone_size: few
j_call: TRBJ2-7
cdr3_aa: CASSSGASSYEQYF
cdr3_nt: TGTGCCAGCAGTTCAGGGGCAAGCTCCTACGAGCAGTACTTC

v_call: TRBV28
d_call: -
clone_size: few
j_call: TRBJ2-7
cdr3_aa: CASSPPQSYEQYF
cdr3_nt: TGTGCCAGCAGCCCCCCGCAGTCCTACGAGCAGTACTTC

v_call: TRBV18
d_call: TRBD1
clone_size: few
j_call: TRBJ1-3
cdr3_aa: CASSSRDRGFVDGNTIYF
cdr3_nt: TGTGCCAGCTCATCACGGGACAGGGGATTCGTGGATGGAAACACCATATATTTT

v_call: TRBV9
d_call: TRBD2
clone_size: few
j_call: TRBJ2-3
cdr3_aa: CASSAIGGRADTDTQYF
cdr3_nt: TGTGCCAGCAGCGCTATCGGCGGGAGGGCCGACACAGATACGCAGTATTTT

v_call: TRBV10-1
d_call: TRBD2
clone_size: few
j_call: TRBJ2-3
cdr3_aa: CASSDLREGDTDTQYF
cdr3_nt: TGCGCCAGCAGTGATCTGCGGGAGGGGGACACAGATACGCAGTATTTT

v_call: TRBV19
d_call: -
clone_size: -
j_call: TRBJ2-3
cdr3_aa: CASSISGGTTDTQYF
cdr3_nt: TGTGCCAGTAGTATAAGTGGGGGGACCACCGATACGCAGTATTTT

v_call: TRBV25-1
d_call: TRBD1
clone_size: once
j_call: TRBJ2-4
cdr3_aa: CASSNPRGRGNIQYF
cdr3_nt: TGTGCCAGCAGTAACCCCAGGGGGCGAGGAAACATTCAGTACTTC

v_call: TRBV6-1
d_call: -
clone_size: -
j_call: TRBJ1-1
cdr3_aa: CASTVGGFYTEAFF
cdr3_nt: TGTGCCAGCACAGTAGGGGGTTTCTACACTGAAGCTTTCTTT

v_call: TRBV10-3
d_call: TRBD1
clone_size: few
j_call: TRBJ1-5
cdr3_aa: CAISGDRNQPQHF
cdr3_nt: TGTGCCATCAGTGGGGACAGAAATCAGCCCCAGCATTTT

v_call: TRBV7-2
d_call: -
clone_size: -
j_call: TRBJ2-7
cdr3_aa: CASSLGGVLIYEQYF
cdr3_nt: TGTGCCAGCAGCTTAGGGGGGGTACTGATCTACGAGCAGTACTTC

v_call: TRBV7-2
d_call: -
clone_size: few
j_call: TRBJ1-2
cdr3_aa: CASSPAGASTYGYTF
cdr3_nt: TGTGCCAGCAGCCCAGCTGGGGCGTCGACCTATGGCTACACCTTC

v_call: TRBV2
d_call: TRBD1
clone_size: -
j_call: TRBJ1-2
cdr3_aa: CASSRQGDYGYTF
cdr3_nt: TGTGCCAGCAGTCGACAGGGAGACTATGGCTACACCTTC

v_call: TRBV7-7
d_call: TRBD2
clone_size: -
j_call: TRBJ2-5
cdr3_aa: CASSLLAGGGETQYF
cdr3_nt: TGTGCCAGCAGCTTATTAGCGGGTGGCGGAGAGACCCAGTACTTC

v_call: TRBV5-6
d_call: TRBD1
clone_size: -
j_call: TRBJ2-7
cdr3_aa: CASIAVGTGGYEQYF
cdr3_nt: TGTGCCAGCATCGCCGTCGGGACAGGGGGCTACGAGCAGTACTTC

v_call: TRBV19
d_call: TRBD2
clone_size: few
j_call: TRBJ2-3
cdr3_aa: CASARTSGGTDTQYF
cdr3_nt: TGTGCCAGTGCCCGGACTAGCGGGGGCACAGATACGCAGTATTTT

v_call: TRBV28
d_call: TRBD1
clone_size: few
j_call: TRBJ1-1
cdr3_aa: CASSLFLQGVNTEAFF
cdr3_nt: TGTGCCAGCAGTTTATTCCTACAGGGGGTGAACACTGAAGCTTTCTTT

v_call: TRBV28
d_call: -
clone_size: -
j_call: TRBJ1-2
cdr3_aa: CASSLESLLGDGYTF
cdr3_nt: TGTGCCAGCAGTTTGGAGTCTCTTCTAGGAGATGGCTACACCTTC

v_call: TRBV28
d_call: -
clone_size: few
j_call: TRBJ1-6
cdr3_aa: CASSFTGWNSPLHF
cdr3_nt: TGTGCCAGCAGTTTTACCGGGTGGAATTCACCCCTCCACTTT

v_call: TRBV19
d_call: TRBD1
clone_size: few
j_call: TRBJ2-4
cdr3_aa: CASRPTGGENIQYF
cdr3_nt: TGTGCCAGTAGACCGACAGGGGGTGAAAACATTCAGTACTTC

v_call: TRBV27
d_call: -
clone_size: -
j_call: TRBJ2-3
cdr3_aa: CASSSRTTYTDTQYF
cdr3_nt: TGTGCCAGCAGTTCGCGGACTACTTACACAGATACGCAGTATTTT

v_call: TRBV7-9
d_call: -
clone_size: few
j_call: TRBJ2-5
cdr3_aa: CASSSTGRKTQYF
cdr3_nt: TGTGCCAGCAGCTCGACAGGGAGGAAGACCCAGTACTTC

v_call: TRBV4-2
d_call: -
clone_size: few
j_call: TRBJ2-6
cdr3_aa: CASSQQGRGDSGANVLTF
cdr3_nt: TGTGCCAGCAGCCAACAGGGCAGGGGCGACTCTGGGGCCAACGTCCTGACTTTC

v_call: TRBV18
d_call: -
clone_size: few
j_call: TRBJ1-1
cdr3_aa: CASSPAVMNTEAFF
cdr3_nt: TGTGCCAGCTCACCGGCAGTCATGAACACTGAAGCTTTCTTT

v_call: TRBV5-6
d_call: TRBD2
clone_size: -
j_call: TRBJ2-3
cdr3_aa: CASSSTSGSRPRSTDTQYF
cdr3_nt: TGTGCCAGCAGCTCGACTAGCGGGAGCCGCCCCCGTAGCACAGATACGCAGTATTTT

v_call: TRBV6-6
d_call: TRBD2
clone_size: -
j_call: TRBJ2-1
cdr3_aa: CASSPGTSVSNEQFF
cdr3_nt: TGTGCCAGCAGCCCCGGGACTAGCGTCAGCAATGAGCAGTTCTTC

v_call: TRBV9
d_call: -
clone_size: few
j_call: TRBJ1-1
cdr3_aa: CASSVVGQSTEAFF
cdr3_nt: TGTGCCAGCAGCGTAGTGGGGCAGAGCACTGAAGCTTTCTTT

v_call: TRBV28
d_call: -
clone_size: few
j_call: TRBJ2-7
cdr3_aa: CASRSSYEQYF
cdr3_nt: TGTGCCAGCAGGAGTTCCTACGAGCAGTACTTC

v_call: TRBV6-1
d_call: TRBD1
clone_size: few
j_call: TRBJ2-2
cdr3_aa: CASRDRATTGELFF
cdr3_nt: TGTGCCAGCAGGGACAGGGCGACCACCGGGGAGCTGTTTTTT

v_call: TRBV28
d_call: TRBD2
clone_size: -
j_call: TRBJ2-1
cdr3_aa: CASSPTSGRGNEQFF
cdr3_nt: TGTGCCAGCAGCCCAACTAGCGGGAGGGGAAATGAGCAGTTCTTC

v_call: TRBV5-1
d_call: -
clone_size: few
j_call: TRBJ1-5
cdr3_aa: CASSLFGGENQPQHF
cdr3_nt: TGCGCCAGCAGCTTGTTCGGGGGGGAAAATCAGCCCCAGCATTTT

v_call: TRBV28
d_call: TRBD1
clone_size: few
j_call: TRBJ2-1
cdr3_aa: CASSRDRVLGEQFF
cdr3_nt: TGTGCCAGCAGCCGGGACAGGGTACTCGGTGAGCAGTTCTTC

v_call: TRBV7-9
d_call: TRBD2
clone_size: few
j_call: TRBJ2-3
cdr3_aa: CASSRQRGAPDTQYF
cdr3_nt: TGTGCCAGCAGCCGGCAGCGGGGGGCCCCCGATACGCAGTATTTT

v_call: TRBV14
d_call: TRBD1
clone_size: -
j_call: TRBJ2-7
cdr3_aa: CASSQNRGSREQYF
cdr3_nt: TGTGCCAGCAGCCAAAACAGGGGCTCGCGGGAGCAGTACTTC

v_call: TRBV30
d_call: TRBD1
clone_size: -
j_call: TRBJ1-1
cdr3_aa: CAWREWSGGQNTEAFF
cdr3_nt: TGTGCCTGGAGAGAGTGGTCAGGGGGTCAGAACACTGAAGCTTTCTTT

v_call: TRBV28
d_call: TRBD2
clone_size: many
j_call: TRBJ2-3
cdr3_aa: CASSRSGRGDTQYF
cdr3_nt: TGTGCCAGCAGTCGTAGCGGGAGGGGAGATACGCAGTATTTT

v_call: TRBV7-3
d_call: TRBD2
clone_size: few
j_call: TRBJ2-1
cdr3_aa: CASSRVAGGLGEQFF
cdr3_nt: TGTGCCAGCAGCCGCGTAGCGGGAGGGTTGGGAGAGCAGTTCTTC

v_call: TRBV6-5
d_call: TRBD1
clone_size: few
j_call: TRBJ2-7
cdr3_aa: CASTPPTGGWYEQYF
cdr3_nt: TGTGCCAGCACCCCTCCAACAGGGGGCTGGTACGAGCAGTACTTC

v_call: TRBV11-2
d_call: TRBD1
clone_size: -
j_call: TRBJ1-1
cdr3_aa: CASSSVTGQGGIF
cdr3_nt: TGTGCCAGCAGCTCCGTCACGGGACAGGGCGGTATCTTT

v_call: TRBV5-6
d_call: -
clone_size: few
j_call: TRBJ2-5
cdr3_aa: CASSLGTQETQYF
cdr3_nt: TGTGCCAGCAGCTTAGGGACTCAAGAGACCCAGTACTTC

v_call: TRBV18
d_call: -
clone_size: -
j_call: TRBJ1-1
cdr3_aa: CASSPLSPVNTEAFF
cdr3_nt: TGTGCCAGCTCCCCCCTTTCACCGGTGAACACTGAAGCTTTCTTT